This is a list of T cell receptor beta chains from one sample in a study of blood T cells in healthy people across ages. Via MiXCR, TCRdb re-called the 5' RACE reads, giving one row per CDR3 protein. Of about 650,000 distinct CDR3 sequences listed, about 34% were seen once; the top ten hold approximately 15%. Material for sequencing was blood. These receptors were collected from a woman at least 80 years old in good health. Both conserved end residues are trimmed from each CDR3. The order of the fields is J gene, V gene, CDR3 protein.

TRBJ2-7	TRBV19	ASSASDRGRREQY
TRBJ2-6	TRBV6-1	ASGPGQRFSGANVLT
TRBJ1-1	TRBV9	ASSVGGLLNTEAF
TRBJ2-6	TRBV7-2	ASSPQLTSSGANVLT
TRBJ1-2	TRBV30	AWSGGEANYGYT
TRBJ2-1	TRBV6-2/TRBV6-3	ASSDFTVGRDEQF
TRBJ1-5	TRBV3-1	ASSQRPGQGPFSNQPQH
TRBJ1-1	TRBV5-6	ASSLAMGGTEAF
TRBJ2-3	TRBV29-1	SVGLILERGDTQY
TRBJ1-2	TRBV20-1	STTFDRLRAQYYGYT
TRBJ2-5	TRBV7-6	ASSSTDLAGGRETQY
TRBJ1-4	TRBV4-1	ASSQVFGEVATNEKLF
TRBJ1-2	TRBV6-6	ASSPRGVHSGYT
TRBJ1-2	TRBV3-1	AGSQDSAGYT
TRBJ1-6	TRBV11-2	ASSLAPPTGTGASPLH
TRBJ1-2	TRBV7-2	ASSRSGQGFSYGYT
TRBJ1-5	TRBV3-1	ATTGGEQPQH
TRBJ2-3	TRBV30	AWSDGRGGTTDTQY
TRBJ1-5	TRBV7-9	ASSLVNSNQPQH
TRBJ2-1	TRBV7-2	ASSLAVSGESGYNEQF
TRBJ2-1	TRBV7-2	ASKTSGAYNEQF
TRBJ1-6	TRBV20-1	SARADSSYNSPLH
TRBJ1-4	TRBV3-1	ASSQEPWAATNEKLF
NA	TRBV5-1	ASSFRGIRDEQY
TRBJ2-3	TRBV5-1	ASSEGQYTDTQY
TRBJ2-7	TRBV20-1	SAPKGSSYEQY
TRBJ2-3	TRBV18	VSSPRTGGTDTQY
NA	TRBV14	ASSQIRGYEQY
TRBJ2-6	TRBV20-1	SAIRHSGANVLT